The present T cell receptor beta chain was sequenced within a study of blood T cell repertoires in COVID-19. The overall study: The United States, Italy and Spain were the sources of the acute and convalescent COVID-19 samples. The cDNA or gDNA used as material had been derived from T cells, B-cell-depleted T cells, or PBMCs.

Participant ages covered roughly 18 to 89 years across about two dozen US areas. Per the original methods: Amplification with reference gene primers provided the estimates of nucleated cell counts. Profiling relied on immunoSEQ multiplex PCR, and the TCRdb table lists in-frame clones only, not all of them. The D gene and trimming were derived from the DNA, and the V and J assignments and clone size from that table. The sample has hundreds of thousands of clones, around 87% seen once. There are 14 residues in the CDR3. Per the germline V gene, CDR1 is SGHRS and CDR2 is YFSETQ. The junction had 5 bases not matched to a gene; V was cut back by 1 base and J by 8 bases.

This receptor was taken from a man between 18 and 35 years old who had recovered from COVID-19. The chain has TRBV5-1 and TRBJ1-4; TRBD1 aligns across 7 bases. Sequencing was performed on PBMCs or T cells enriched from blood (not recorded which). As DNA, the CDR3 is TGCGCCAGCAGCTTGCAACAGGGGAGGGAAAAACTGTTTTTT. This sequence encodes CASSLQQGREKLFF.